Following are 19 T cell receptor beta chains from one sample sequenced in a study of T cell responses to AZD1222 COVID-19 vaccine. Profiling relied on immunoSEQ multiplex PCR, and the TCRdb table lists in-frame clones only, not all of them. The table lists 95,000 to 110,000 clones, more than 75% of them singletons. Sequenced material: peripheral blood, taken on day 0 of AZD1222 vaccination. All receptors derive from an adult in good health.

The chain couples TRBV2 to TRBJ2-7; possibly TRBD1 or TRBD2 for D (5 bases each). The CDR3 extends over 12 amino acids. Per the germline V gene, CDR1 is SNHLY and CDR2 is FYNNEI. The V end was cut by 3 bases, the J end by 6 bases, with 9 bases between. The CDR3 sequence: CASSDGACEQYF. The CDR3 DNA follows: TGTGCCAGCAGTGACGGGGCCTGCGAGCAGTACTTC.

This clone occurred once. The gene calls are TRBV15 and TRBJ2-7; 8 nucleotides align to TRBD2. Germline V gene data show CDR1 as LNHNV and CDR2 as YYDKDF (reference sequence). The V gene end was trimmed by 4 bases and the J gene end by 3 bases; junction bases not matched to a gene: 14. This CDR3 region has 17 residues. DNA for the CDR3: TGTGCCACCAGCACTACCCCACTTGACGGGACTAGCTACGAGCAGTACTTC. Protein sequence: CATSTTPLDGTSYEQYF.

This clone was picked up one time. The V call is TRBV7-8, the J call TRBJ1-4; D might be TRBD1 (6 bases). This CDR3 region has 16 residues. V gave up 5 bases and J gave up 7 bases, with 20 bases separating them. Germline V gene sequence: CDR1 SGHVS, CDR2 FQNEAQ. CDR3 sequence reads: CASSQTGMGAGEKLFF. The CDR3 DNA reads TGTGCCAGCAGCCAGACCGGCATGGGGGCGGGTGAAAAACTGTTTTTT.

The rearrangement joins TRBV5-1 to TRBJ2-7, with TRBD1 matching over 10 bases. The CDR3 consists of 15 residues. Looked up from germline, CDR1 is SGHRS and CDR2 is YFSETQ. Germline trimming cut 2 bases from V and 5 bases from J; bases unmatched to any gene: 7. The CDR3 sequence: CASSLKGQGRHEQYF. The CDR3 DNA is TGCGCCAGCAGCTTAAAGGGACAGGGGAGGCACGAGCAGTACTTC.

The V call is TRBV7-9, the J call TRBJ2-2; D uncertain. The CDR3 has 15 residues. Germline assignment: CDR1 SEHNR and CDR2 FQNEAQ (reference sequence). Trimming left V 5 bases short and J 6 bases short, with 16 bases between. This chain's CDR3 is CASSRREIGAGELFF. Here the CDR3 DNA reads TGTGCCAGCAGCCGGAGAGAAATCGGCGCCGGGGAGCTGTTTTTT. Based on the CDR3 plus reference TRBV7-9 and TRBJ2-2, the full variable domain is DTGVSQNPRHKITKRGQNVTFRCDPISEHNRLYWYRQTLGQGPEFLTYFQNEAQLEKSRLLSDRFSAERPKGSFSTLEIQRTEQGDSAMYLCASSRREIGAGELFFGEGSRLTVL.

The chain combines TRBV18 with TRBJ1-1; 9 nucleotides agree with TRBD1. The CDR3 has 15 residues. Germline values: CDR1 KGHSH, CDR2 LQKENI. After removal of 3 bases from V and 7 bases from J, the junction contained 9 bases not matched to a gene. CDR3 in amino acids: CASSPLSDRGVEAFF. In nucleotides, the CDR3 is TGTGCCAGCTCACCTTTATCGGACAGGGGTGTTGAAGCTTTCTTT.

The genes are TRBV5-6 and TRBJ1-2, with D unclear. This CDR3 spans 14 amino acids. Trimming pared 1 base from V and 0 bases from J, leaving 7 bases between. Germline V gene data show CDR1 as SGHDT and CDR2 as YYEEEE. This chain's CDR3 is CASSLITANYGYTF. The CDR3 coding sequence is TGTGCCAGCAGCTTGATTACGGCTAACTATGGCTACACCTTC.

J is TRBJ1-1 and V is TRBV10-3; D is ambiguous. This CDR3 has 17 residues. The V end was cut by 2 bases, the J end by 3 bases, with 19 bases between. Germline loops: CDR1 ENHRY, CDR2 SYGVKD. For the CDR3, the DNA is TGTGCCATCAGTGAGAGTATGGCAGCCGCCCCGTACACTGAAGCTTTCTTT. Its translation is CAISESMAAAPYTEAFF.

The rearrangement uses TRBV6-5 and TRBJ1-2; the D gene is possibly TRBD1 (5 bases). The CDR3 loop spans 16 amino acids. Germline-derived CDR1 and CDR2 are MNHEY and SVGAGI. Trimming took 2 bases from V and 8 from J, leaving 21 bases between them. DNA for the CDR3: TGTGCCAGCAGTTACCGAACCCCCGGGGACCCTCGGGGCTACACCTTC. Translated: CASSYRTPGDPRGYTF.

The chain uses TRBV4-3 and TRBJ1-3; D gene uncertain. The CDR3 is 15 amino acids. Germline CDR1 reads LGHNA; CDR2 reads YSLEER. Trimming pared 1 base from V and 0 bases from J, leaving 7 bases between. CDR3: CASSQVGNSGNTIYF. CDR3 coding DNA: TGCGCCAGCAGCCAAGTAGGGAACTCTGGAAACACCATATATTTT.

The chain combines TRBV5-4 with TRBJ2-2, with 10 bases lining up with TRBD1. After removal of 4 bases from V and 6 bases from J, the junction contained 12 bases not matched to a gene. This CDR3 has 17 residues. CDR1 SGHNT and CDR2 YYREEE come from the germline V gene (reference sequence). In DNA, the CDR3 is TGTGCCAGCAGCCGGGCTCCGACAGGGGGCGAATCCGGGGAGCTGTTTTTT. The encoded protein is CASSRAPTGGESGELFF.

This clone was seen only once. This chain connects TRBV18 to TRBJ1-2; D unclear. V was cut by 2 bases and J by 1 base, with 8 bases left in between. Germline assignment: CDR1 KGHSH and CDR2 LQKENI. The CDR3 totals 14 residues. CDR3 sequence (DNA): TGTGCCAGCTCACCATGGGGAGATAACTATGGCTACACCTTC. This translates into CASSPWGDNYGYTF. Variable domain in full (rest from reference TRBV18 and TRBJ1-2): NAGVMQNPRHLVRRRGQEARLRCSPMKGHSHVYWYRQLPEEGLKFMVYLQKENIIDESGMPKERFSAEFPKEGPSILRIQQVVRGDSAAYFCASSPWGDNYGYTFGSGTRLTVV.

The chain is built from TRBV29-1 and TRBJ1-1; TRBD1 is a possible D gene (6 bases). In germline, CDR1 is SQVTM, CDR2 ANQGSEA. The CDR3 totals 12 residues. V dropped 6 bases and J dropped 10 bases, with 18 bases sitting between them. In nucleotides, the CDR3 is TGCAGCGTACATCGTTCAGGGGTAGGAGCTTTCTTT. As protein: CSVHRSGVGAFF.

The CDR3 DNA follows: TGTGCCAGCTCACTAGGACAGAGCTCTGGAAACACCATATATTTT. It encodes CASSLGQSSGNTIYF. This chain joins TRBV18 and TRBJ1-3, with D tentatively TRBD1 (6 bases). V was trimmed by 4 bases and J by 0 bases, leaving 10 bases between them. Germline lookup yields CDR1 KGHSH and CDR2 LQKENI. This CDR3 has 15 residues.

The rearrangement joins TRBV28 to TRBJ1-2; 7 positions match TRBD1. The length of the CDR3 is 14 residues. The V segment lost 2 bases and the J segment 3 bases; nucleotides outside the gene matches: 3. The V gene's germline CDR1 is MDHEN and CDR2 SYDVKM. In DNA, the CDR3 is TGTGCCAGCAGTTTAGACAGGGTTGACTATGGCTACACCTTC. Translating gives CASSLDRVDYGYTF.

This chain uses TRBV23-1 with TRBJ1-5; D remains unclear. TRBV23-1 has ORF status, its function being uncertain. V was shortened by 5 bases and J by 2 bases, with 25 bases between the two germline ends. The CDR3 spans 19 residues. CDR3 nucleotide sequence: TGCGCCAGCAGTAATTTACGGGCCAAGGGCAAACGGGGCAATCAGCCCCAGCATTTT. Translated, it gives CASSNLRAKGKRGNQPQHF.

The rearrangement joins TRBV5-1 to TRBJ2-5; possibly TRBD1 for D (5 bases). There are 14 residues in the CDR3. V was trimmed by 2 bases and J by 1 base, leaving 9 bases between them. Germline V gene lookup returns CDR1 SGHRS and CDR2 YFSETQ. CDR3 in amino acids: CASSLDRTQETQYF. The CDR3 bases are TGCGCCAGCAGCTTAGACAGAACCCAAGAGACCCAGTACTTC. The variable domain in full, completed from reference TRBV5-1 and TRBJ2-5, reads KAGVTQTPRYLIKTRGQQVTLSCSPISGHRSVSWYQQTPGQGLQFLFEYFSETQRNKGNFPGRFSGRQFSNSRSEMNVSTLELGDSALYLCASSLDRTQETQYFGPGTRLLVL.

This clone has just one count. V and J are TRBV7-2 and TRBJ1-1; D is uncertain. The germline CDR1 and CDR2 sequences are SGHTA and FQGNSA. There are 16 residues in the CDR3. Trimming took off 1 base at V and 4 bases at J, with 16 bases between the two ends. DNA of the CDR3: TGTGCCAGCAGCTTAGTAGGGAATAAAGGCGGCACTGAAGCTTTCTTT. It specifies CASSLVGNKGGTEAFF. Full variable domain (remainder filled in from reference TRBV7-2 and TRBJ1-1): GAGVSQSPSNKVTEKGKDVELRCDPISGHTALYWYRQSLGQGLEFLIYFQGNSAPDKSGLPSDRFSAERTGGSVSTLTIQRTQQEDSAVYLCASSLVGNKGGTEAFFGQGTRLTVV.

This chain links TRBV7-9 with TRBJ1-1, with D possibly TRBD1 on 5 matching bases. Looked up from germline, CDR1 is SEHNR and CDR2 is FQNEAQ (reference sequence). With 0 bases removed from V and 2 bases from J, the gap between germline ends came to 7 bases. The CDR3 is 14 amino acids. The CDR3 loop reads CASSLARANTEAFF. The CDR3 DNA sequence: TGTGCCAGCAGCTTAGCCAGGGCTAACACTGAAGCTTTCTTT.